This record looks at one T cell receptor (beta chain) sequence and its context. Method: immunoSEQ multiplex PCR; TCRdb's copy keeps in-frame clones and lacks some. Of 300,000 to 350,000 clones in the sample, less than 75% were seen once. This entry is derived from a study of shared clonotypes between healthy human individuals. The V gene's germline CDR1 is SGHAT and CDR2 FQNNGV. The CDR3 runs 15 residues. V was pared by 4 bases and J by 3 bases, with 8 bases of the junction left unmatched. The receptor was derived from a man between 25 and 39 years old in good health. The sequenced sample consisted of memory CD4+ T cells sorted from blood. The subset: CD45RA-negative fraction. The genes are TRBV11-2 and TRBJ1-1; 7 nucleotides align to TRBD1. CDR3 residues: CASSSLRQGYTEAFF. The CDR3 DNA is TGTGCCAGCAGCTCTCTACGACAGGGCTACACTGAAGCTTTCTTT.